A selection of T cell receptor beta chains follows, all from one sample in a study of blood T cell repertoires in COVID-19. The table came from immunoSEQ multiplex PCR; TCRdb's copy has only in-frame clones and leaves some out. The sample comprises around 130,000 clones, 85% to 90% of which are singletons, and more than 9.5% rests with the top ten. The specimen sequenced was peripheral blood. The source is a woman aged 80 or over with acute or convalescent COVID-19. Each CDR3 is given with its conserved first and last residue. The D gene is left open where the match is weak. Rows give clone size only sometimes, using once, few, many, or a class for an expanded clone.

d_gene	v_gene	j_gene	abundance	CDR3aa	CDR3nt
TRBD1	TRBV7-9	TRBJ2-5	NA	CASSLVGTGGETQYF	TGTGCCAGCAGCTTAGTTGGGACAGGGGGAGAGACCCAGTACTTC
NA	TRBV6-2/TRBV6-3	TRBJ2-2	NA	CASSTQFNTGELFF	TGTGCCAGCAGCACGCAGTTCAACACCGGGGAGCTGTTTTTT
NA	TRBV4-2	TRBJ1-1	NA	CASSQLGGGGGTEAFF	TGTGCCAGCAGCCAACTCGGGGGGGGTGGAGGCACTGAAGCTTTCTTT
TRBD2	TRBV19	TRBJ2-3	few	CASRTTSGGASTQYF	TGTGCCAGTAGAACAACTAGCGGGGGGGCTAGTACGCAGTATTTT
NA	TRBV24-1	TRBJ2-1	NA	CARRTVSYNEQFF	TGTGCCAGGCGGACAGTTTCCTACAATGAGCAGTTCTTC
TRBD1	TRBV14	TRBJ2-1	NA	CASSQIRQGRSEQFF	TGTGCCAGCAGCCAAATCCGACAGGGAAGGAGTGAGCAGTTCTTC
TRBD1	TRBV29-1	TRBJ2-3	NA	CSVEQGGTDTQYF	TGCAGCGTTGAACAGGGGGGCACAGATACGCAGTATTTT
TRBD1	TRBV5-6	TRBJ1-2	once	CASSLPGQGVSGYTF	TGTGCCAGCAGCTTACCGGGACAGGGGGTTTCTGGCTACACCTTC
NA	TRBV5-6	TRBJ2-5	NA	CASSLRGFGETQYF	TGTGCCAGCAGCTTGAGGGGGTTTGGCGAGACCCAGTACTTC
NA	TRBV7-9	TRBJ1-4	NA	CASSLFRVTNEKLFF	TGTGCCAGCAGCTTATTCCGGGTCACTAATGAAAAACTGTTTTTT
NA	TRBV5-4	TRBJ1-2	NA	CASSLRAGNYGYTF	TGTGCCAGCAGCTTGAGGGCGGGGAACTATGGCTACACCTTC
TRBD1	TRBV4-1	TRBJ1-2	NA	CASSQDWTGPGGYGYTF	TGCGCCAGCAGCCAAGATTGGACAGGCCCCGGGGGATATGGCTACACCTTC
NA	TRBV9	TRBJ2-1	once	CASSRGQSYNEQFF	TGTGCCAGCAGCCGGGGACAATCCTACAATGAGCAGTTCTTC
NA	TRBV19	TRBJ1-1	NA	CASSIDPRQVTTEAFF	TGTGCCAGTAGTATAGATCCCCGACAGGTAACTACTGAAGCTTTCTTT
TRBD1	TRBV19	TRBJ1-5	NA	CASSSWDRGPNQPQHF	TGTGCCAGTAGTTCCTGGGACAGGGGTCCAAATCAGCCCCAGCATTTT
TRBD1	TRBV7-8	TRBJ1-5	NA	CASRPDRGNNQPQHF	TGTGCCAGCAGACCAGACAGGGGGAATAATCAGCCCCAGCATTTT
TRBD1	TRBV2	TRBJ1-1	once	CASREGQGFEAFF	TGTGCCAGCAGGGAGGGACAGGGCTTTGAAGCTTTCTTT
NA	TRBV7-8	TRBJ1-5	NA	CASSVQGNQPQHF	TGTGCCAGCAGCGTCCAGGGTAATCAGCCCCAGCATTTT
TRBD1	TRBV18	TRBJ2-2	NA	CASSLFDRANTGELFF	TGTGCCAGCTCACTTTTTGACAGGGCTAACACCGGGGAGCTGTTTTTT
NA	TRBV10-3	TRBJ2-7	NA	CAISESKAASYEQYF	TGTGCCATCAGTGAGTCGAAAGCGGCTTCATACGAGCAGTACTTC
TRBD1	TRBV18	TRBJ1-5	NA	CASSMTGLGNQPQHF	TGTGCCAGCTCAATGACAGGGTTGGGCAATCAGCCCCAGCATTTT
TRBD1	TRBV9	TRBJ1-3	NA	CASSVSLPREGAPGNTIYF	TGTGCCAGCAGCGTAAGCCTCCCCCGGGAGGGGGCGCCGGGAAACACCATATATTTT
TRBD2	TRBV2	TRBJ2-5	NA	CASSEALVAGGYQETQYF	TGTGCCAGCAGTGAAGCGCTTGTAGCGGGGGGGTACCAAGAGACCCAGTACTTC
NA	TRBV7-9	TRBJ2-5	NA	CASSWGLGLGETQYF	TGTGCCAGCAGCTGGGGACTGGGCTTAGGAGAGACCCAGTACTTC
TRBD1	TRBV29-1	TRBJ2-7	NA	CSAYRGYEQYF	TGCAGCGCCTACAGGGGATACGAGCAGTACTTC
TRBD1	TRBV12-3/TRBV12-4	TRBJ1-2	NA	CASSLGDRAYTF	TGTGCCAGCAGTTTAGGTGACAGGGCCTACACCTTC
NA	TRBV7-2	TRBJ2-3	NA	CASSLETTSTDTQYF	TGTGCCAGCAGCTTGGAGACTACTAGCACAGATACGCAGTATTTT
TRBD1	TRBV5-1	TRBJ2-2	NA	CASNLMGQLNTGELFF	TGCGCCAGCAATCTGATGGGACAGTTAAACACCGGGGAGCTGTTTTTT
TRBD1	TRBV11-1	TRBJ2-2	NA	CASRIGDRGSGELFF	TGTGCCAGCAGGATAGGCGACAGGGGGTCCGGGGAGCTGTTTTTT
TRBD1	TRBV2	TRBJ1-5	NA	CASSVGQPNQPQHF	TGTGCCAGCAGTGTGGGACAGCCCAATCAGCCCCAGCATTTT
NA	TRBV7-9	TRBJ2-3	NA	CASVLSEDTQYF	TGTGCCAGCGTTTTGAGTGAAGATACGCAGTATTTT
TRBD1	TRBV18	TRBJ2-7	NA	CASSPAGTGGYEQYF	TGTGCCAGCTCACCTGCCGGGACAGGGGGCTACGAGCAGTACTTC
TRBD2	TRBV7-2	TRBJ2-1	NA	CASSPTSGGELNEQFF	TGTGCCAGCAGCCCGACTAGCGGGGGGGAGCTAAATGAGCAGTTCTTC
TRBD1	TRBV24-1	TRBJ2-2	few	CATSDSGQSNTGELFF	TGTGCCACCAGTGACTCGGGACAGTCGAACACCGGGGAGCTGTTTTTT
NA	TRBV6-4	TRBJ1-1	NA	CASSTEINTEAFF	TGTGCCAGCAGTACCGAGATAAACACTGAAGCTTTCTTT
NA	TRBV19	TRBJ1-1	NA	CASSERRNTEAFF	TGTGCCAGTAGTGAGAGGAGGAACACTGAAGCTTTCTTT
TRBD2	TRBV7-2	TRBJ2-3	NA	CASSPRAGGLPDTQYF	TGTGCCAGCAGCCCGAGGGCGGGGGGGCTACCAGATACGCAGTATTTT
NA	TRBV6-5	TRBJ1-3	NA	CASSSAEGRWNTIYF	TGTGCCAGCAGTTCCGCGGAAGGGAGATGGAACACCATATATTTT
NA	TRBV5-1	TRBJ1-1	NA	CASSLTEYTEAFF	TGCGCCAGCAGCTTGACGGAGTACACTGAAGCTTTCTTT
NA	TRBV30	TRBJ2-5	NA	CAWSVILGGETQYF	TGTGCCTGGAGTGTAATCCTCGGGGGAGAGACCCAGTACTTC
TRBD1	TRBV18	TRBJ2-6	few	CASSPWDRGRGANVLTF	TGTGCCAGCTCACCCTGGGACAGGGGTCGTGGGGCCAACGTCCTGACTTTC
NA	TRBV6-5	TRBJ2-7	few	CASSYGEDYEQYF	TGTGCCAGCAGTTACGGGGAGGACTACGAGCAGTACTTC
TRBD1	TRBV9	TRBJ2-1	NA	CASSAATGGDLWEQFF	TGTGCCAGCAGCGCCGCCACAGGGGGCGATCTCTGGGAGCAGTTCTTC
TRBD2	TRBV7-2	TRBJ2-1	NA	CASSLSSGGANEQFF	TGTGCCAGCAGCTTAAGTAGCGGGGGGGCAAATGAGCAGTTCTTC
NA	TRBV7-6	TRBJ1-3	NA	CASSLQSSSNSGNTIYF	TGTGCCAGCAGCTTACAATCGAGCTCGAACTCTGGAAACACCATATATTTT
NA	TRBV7-3	TRBJ2-1	NA	CASSLSTRSYNEQFF	TGTGCCAGCAGCTTAAGTACTAGATCCTACAATGAGCAGTTCTTC
NA	TRBV6-5	TRBJ1-3	NA	CASFRQGFSGNTIYF	TGTGCCAGCTTCCGGCAGGGGTTCTCTGGAAACACCATATATTTT